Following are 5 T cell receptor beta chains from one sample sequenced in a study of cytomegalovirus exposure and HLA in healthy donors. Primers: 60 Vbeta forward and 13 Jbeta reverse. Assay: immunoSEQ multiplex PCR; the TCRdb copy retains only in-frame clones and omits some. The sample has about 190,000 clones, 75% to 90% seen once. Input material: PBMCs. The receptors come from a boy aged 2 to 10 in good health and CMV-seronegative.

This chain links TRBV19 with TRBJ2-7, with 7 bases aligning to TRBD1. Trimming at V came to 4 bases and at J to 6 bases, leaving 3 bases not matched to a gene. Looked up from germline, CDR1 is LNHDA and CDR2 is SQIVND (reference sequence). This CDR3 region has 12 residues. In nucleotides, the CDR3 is TGTGCCAGTAGTACTAGGACAGGCGAGCAGTACTTC. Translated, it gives CASSTRTGEQYF.

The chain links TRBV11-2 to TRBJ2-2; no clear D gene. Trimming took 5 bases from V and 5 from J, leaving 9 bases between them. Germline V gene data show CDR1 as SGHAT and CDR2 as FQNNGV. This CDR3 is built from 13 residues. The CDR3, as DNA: TGTGCCAGCAGCGACTTACGTACCGGGGAGCTGTTTTTT. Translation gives CASSDLRTGELFF.

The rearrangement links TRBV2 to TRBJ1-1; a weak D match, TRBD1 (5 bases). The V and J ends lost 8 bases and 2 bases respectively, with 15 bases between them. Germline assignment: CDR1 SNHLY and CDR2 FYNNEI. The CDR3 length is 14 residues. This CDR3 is CASEPFRDNTEAFF. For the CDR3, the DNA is TGTGCCAGCGAACCCTTCAGGGATAACACTGAAGCTTTCTTT.

The CDR3 sequence is CASSGGTRTDTQYF. CDR3 bases: TGTGCCAGCAGTGGCGGGACCCGCACAGATACGCAGTATTTT. The V and J genes are TRBV6-5 and TRBJ2-3, with D perhaps TRBD2 (6 bases). V was trimmed by 5 bases and J by 1 base, leaving 10 bases between them. Germline loops: CDR1 MNHEY, CDR2 SVGAGI. The CDR3 covers 14 residues.

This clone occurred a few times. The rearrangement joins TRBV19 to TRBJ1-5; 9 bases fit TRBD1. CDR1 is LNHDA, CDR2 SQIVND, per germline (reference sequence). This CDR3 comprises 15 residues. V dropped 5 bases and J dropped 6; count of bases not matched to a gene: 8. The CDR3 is CASSSRTGEGQPQHF. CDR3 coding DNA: TGTGCCAGTAGTTCTCGGACAGGGGAAGGTCAGCCCCAGCATTTT.